These T cell receptor beta chains were read from a single sample in a study of shared clonotypes between healthy human individuals. Data came from immunoSEQ multiplex PCR; TCRdb stores just in-frame clones and leaves some out. The sample carries roughly 520,000 clones, around 96% recorded once. Input material: naive CD4+ T cells sorted from blood. The receptors stem from a woman in her thirties in good health. Both conserved end residues are part of each CDR3. The D gene is left open where the match is weak. Clone sizes are given selectively: once, few, many, or a class where the clone is expanded.

J,size,V,length,D,CDR3,DNA
TRBJ2-2,NA,TRBV11-3,15,NA,CASSFGTANTGELFF,TGTGCCAGCAGCTTCGGGACCGCGAACACCGGGGAGCTGTTTTTT
TRBJ2-2,NA,TRBV28,15,TRBD2,CASSLAGGPTGELFF,TGTGCCAGCAGTTTAGCGGGAGGTCCCACCGGGGAGCTGTTTTTT
TRBJ2-7,NA,TRBV18,14,NA,CASSLGTVTYEQYF,TGTGCCAGCTCACTTGGGACCGTGACCTACGAGCAGTACTTC
TRBJ2-7,NA,TRBV2,14,TRBD2,CASRTSGGSYEQYF,TGTGCCAGCCGGACTAGCGGAGGGAGCTACGAGCAGTACTTC
TRBJ2-3,NA,TRBV6-6,14,NA,CASRPSGTQDTQYF,TGTGCCAGCAGACCCTCCGGGACCCAAGATACGCAGTATTTT
TRBJ2-5,once,TRBV5-4,18,TRBD2,CASSPLNHRSGSGETQYF,TGTGCCAGCAGCCCCCTCAATCATCGTAGCGGGAGTGGAGAGACCCAGTACTTC
TRBJ2-2,NA,TRBV6-5,14,NA,CASLTRRNAGELFF,TGTGCCAGCCTAACCCGGAGGAACGCCGGGGAGCTGTTTTTT
TRBJ1-4,NA,TRBV5-4,15,NA,CASSFGSPLNEKLFF,TGTGCCAGCAGCTTCGGCAGCCCCCTTAATGAAAAACTGTTTTTT
TRBJ2-5,NA,TRBV5-1,14,NA,CASSLVGREETQYF,TGCGCCAGCAGCTTGGTAGGCAGGGAAGAGACCCAGTACTTC
TRBJ2-3,NA,TRBV7-2,17,TRBD2,CASSLSGRERGTDTQYF,TGTGCCAGCAGCTTAAGTGGGCGGGAGAGGGGCACAGATACGCAGTATTTT
TRBJ2-1,NA,TRBV6-5,15,NA,CASSYSASSYNEQFF,TGTGCCAGCAGTTACTCTGCTAGCTCCTACAATGAGCAGTTCTTC
TRBJ2-1,NA,TRBV2,15,TRBD2,CASSPRTTGGNEQFF,TGTGCCAGCAGTCCGAGGACTACCGGGGGGAATGAGCAGTTCTTC
TRBJ1-2,NA,TRBV5-1,14,NA,CASSITTGNYGYTF,TGCGCCAGCAGCATTACCACAGGGAACTATGGCTACACCTTC
TRBJ2-7,NA,TRBV18,16,NA,CASSPPGTRGSYEQYF,TGTGCCAGCTCACCACCAGGAACGAGGGGCTCCTACGAGCAGTACTTC
TRBJ2-1,NA,TRBV25-1,14,TRBD2,CASSGTSGYNEQFF,TGTGCCAGCAGCGGGACTAGCGGATACAATGAGCAGTTCTTC
TRBJ1-4,once,TRBV15,13,NA,CATSRDRDEKLFF,TGTGCCACCAGCAGAGATCGGGATGAAAAACTGTTTTTT
TRBJ2-5,NA,TRBV13,15,NA,CASSLRRQAQETQYF,TGTGCCAGCAGCTTAAGAAGACAGGCCCAAGAGACCCAGTACTTC
TRBJ2-2,NA,TRBV7-8,16,TRBD2,CASSPQGGRPSGELFF,TGTGCCAGCAGCCCCCAGGGCGGGAGGCCGTCCGGGGAGCTGTTTTTT
TRBJ1-5,NA,TRBV7-2,13,NA,CASSLGEGMPQHF,TGTGCCAGCAGCTTAGGCGAGGGGATGCCCCAGCATTTT
TRBJ1-2,NA,TRBV21-1,14,NA,CASSKARRDDGYTF,TGTGCCAGCAGCAAAGCGAGACGGGACGACGGCTACACCTTC
TRBJ2-3,NA,TRBV5-1,17,NA,CASSFWGETINTDTQYF,TGCGCCAGCAGCTTCTGGGGAGAGACAATAAACACAGATACGCAGTATTTT
TRBJ1-5,once,TRBV6-5,10,NA,CASRRDPQHF,TGTGCCAGCAGGAGGGATCCCCAGCATTTT
TRBJ1-3,few,TRBV7-9,12,NA,CASSYSGNTIYF,TGTGCCAGCAGCTACTCTGGAAACACCATATATTTT
TRBJ2-1,NA,TRBV7-3,15,NA,CASSLRWSSYNEQFF,TGTGCCAGCAGCTTAAGGTGGAGCTCCTACAATGAGCAGTTCTTC
TRBJ1-5,NA,TRBV29-1,14,NA,CSVAVTEENQPQHF,TGCAGCGTTGCCGTGACAGAAGAGAATCAGCCCCAGCATTTT
TRBJ1-5,NA,TRBV28,14,TRBD1,CASSQTGARQPQHF,TGTGCCAGCAGCCAAACAGGGGCTCGGCAGCCCCAGCATTTT
TRBJ2-1,NA,TRBV5-1,14,TRBD2,CASSLAGLANEQFF,TGCGCCAGCAGCTTGGCGGGACTAGCCAATGAGCAGTTCTTC
TRBJ2-3,NA,TRBV2,13,NA,CASSDQGTDTQYF,TGTGCCAGCAGTGACCAGGGGACAGATACGCAGTATTTT
TRBJ2-1,NA,TRBV6-5,15,NA,CATRRTSLSYNEQFF,TGTGCCACCAGAAGAACCAGCCTCTCCTACAATGAGCAGTTCTTC
TRBJ2-7,NA,TRBV25-1,13,TRBD2,CASSVTSGTEQYF,TGTGCCAGCAGTGTAACTAGCGGTACCGAGCAGTACTTC
TRBJ2-7,once,TRBV4-1,17,NA,CASSQEDHVGPGDEQYF,TGCGCCAGCAGCCAAGAAGATCACGTGGGACCCGGGGACGAGCAGTACTTC
TRBJ1-3,NA,TRBV6-5,15,NA,CASSSGFRSGNTIYF,TGTGCCAGCAGCTCAGGGTTTCGCTCTGGAAACACCATATATTTT
TRBJ2-3,NA,TRBV28,14,TRBD1,CASSPGQGADTQYF,TGTGCCAGCAGTCCGGGACAGGGGGCAGATACGCAGTATTTT